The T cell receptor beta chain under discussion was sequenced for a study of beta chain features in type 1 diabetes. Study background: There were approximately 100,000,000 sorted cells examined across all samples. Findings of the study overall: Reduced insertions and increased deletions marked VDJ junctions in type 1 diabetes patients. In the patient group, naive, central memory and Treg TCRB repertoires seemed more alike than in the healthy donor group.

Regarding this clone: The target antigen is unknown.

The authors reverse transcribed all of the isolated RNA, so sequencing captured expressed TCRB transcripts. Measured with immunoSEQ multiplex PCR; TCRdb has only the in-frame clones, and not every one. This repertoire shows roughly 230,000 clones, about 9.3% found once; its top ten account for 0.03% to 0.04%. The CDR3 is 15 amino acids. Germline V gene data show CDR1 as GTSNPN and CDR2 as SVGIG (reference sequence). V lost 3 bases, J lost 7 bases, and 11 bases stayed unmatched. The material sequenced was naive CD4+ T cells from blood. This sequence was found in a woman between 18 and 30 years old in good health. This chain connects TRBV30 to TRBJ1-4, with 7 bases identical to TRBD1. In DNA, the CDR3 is TGTGCCTGGAGGCCCCGACAGGGAAGAGGTGAAAAACTGTTTTTT. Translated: CAWRPRQGRGEKLFF.